The T cell receptor (beta chain) under discussion was sequenced for a study of T-cell memory formation after mild COVID-19. The study's findings and limits: While clones contracting from day 15 to 85 were balanced between CD4 and CD8, later expanders leaned CD4+.

This clonotype occurred a few times. Its antigen is not known. Via MiXCR, TCRdb re-called the 5' RACE reads, giving one row per CDR3 protein. The table records a few hundred thousand distinct CDR3 sequences, approximately 24% of them present only once. V was trimmed by 4 bases and J by 3 bases, leaving 10 bases between them. The CDR3 spans 15 residues. CDR1 and CDR2 from the germline V gene are ENHRY and SYGVKD. This chain joins TRBV10-3 and TRBJ2-6; no clear D gene. The sequence was obtained from an adult woman who had mild COVID-19 (a few samples of this study predate the infection). Cell type and time point are not known. Sample: PBMCs or a T cell subset sorted from them (not recorded which). CDR3 DNA sequence: TGTGCCATCAGTGTCGGCAGCAGTGGGGCCAACGTCCTGACTTTC. Translated: CAISVGSSGANVLTF.